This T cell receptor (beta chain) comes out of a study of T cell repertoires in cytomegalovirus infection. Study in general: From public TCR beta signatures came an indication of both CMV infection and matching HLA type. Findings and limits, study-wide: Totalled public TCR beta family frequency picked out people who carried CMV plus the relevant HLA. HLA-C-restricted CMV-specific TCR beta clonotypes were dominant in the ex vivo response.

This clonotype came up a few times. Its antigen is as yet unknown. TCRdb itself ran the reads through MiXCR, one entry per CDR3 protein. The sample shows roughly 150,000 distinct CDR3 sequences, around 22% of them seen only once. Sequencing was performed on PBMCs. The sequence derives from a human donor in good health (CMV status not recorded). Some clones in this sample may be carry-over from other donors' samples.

DNA for the CDR3: TGTGCCAGCAGGCATGGGGAGTCCTACAATGAGCAGTTCTTC. Residues: CASRHGESYNEQFF. The V and J genes are TRBV6-8 and TRBJ2-1; possible D gene TRBD2, 5 bases. The germline gives CDR1 MNHGY, CDR2 SAAAGT. CDR3 length: 14 amino acids. Trimming pared 6 bases from V and 1 base from J, leaving 10 bases between.